This paragraph covers one T cell receptor beta chain sequence. This record belongs to a study of T cell changes during pregnancy in multiple sclerosis. Generated by immunoSEQ multiplex PCR, the TCRdb table keeps only in-frame clones and is missing some. The sample holds fewer than 70,000 clones, around 90% seen once. The V gene's germline CDR1 is MDHEN and CDR2 SYDVKM. The CDR3 sequence is 14 residues long. Between the trimmed V and J ends, which lost 7 bases and 5 bases, there was a span of 17 bases. V is TRBV28 and J is TRBJ1-1, with D unresolved. The origin of this receptor is a female donor with multiple sclerosis, enrolled in a pregnancy study. The source material was peripheral blood, sampled in the second trimester of pregnancy. CDR3 nucleotides: TGTGCCAGCACCCCAAGGAACGGGGAAACTGAAGCTTTCTTT. Amino acid sequence: CASTPRNGETEAFF.